The 19 T cell receptor beta chains below were found in one sample sequenced in a study of blood T cell repertoires in COVID-19. Libraries were prepared by immunoSEQ multiplex PCR; TCRdb keeps only in-frame clonotypes and omits some of them. Here the sample spans about 100,000 clones, 85% being singletons. Sequencing input: peripheral blood. The receptors were sampled from a human donor in a cohort sampled during active COVID-19.

The chain couples TRBV2 to TRBJ2-7; possible D gene TRBD2, 6 bases. CDR1 and CDR2 (germline): SNHLY, FYNNEI. The V gene lost 6 bases and the J gene lost 3 bases, with 18 bases spanning the gap. The CDR3 sequence is 15 residues long. The CDR3 spells CASRGWAPEGYEQYF. As DNA, the CDR3 is TGTGCCAGCAGGGGGTGGGCACCGGAGGGCTACGAGCAGTACTTC.

Only a few counts were recorded for this clone. The V gene is TRBV3-1 (or the pseudogene TRBV3-2), the J gene TRBJ1-5, with D possibly being TRBD1 (6 bases). The CDR3 loop spans 15 amino acids. Trimming shortened V by 1 base and J by 1 base, and 8 bases separated the two germline ends. Germline lookup yields CDR1 LGHDT and CDR2 YNNKEL (reference sequence). CDR3 protein: CASSQGGQSNQPQHF. The DNA of the CDR3 is TGTGCCAGCAGCCAAGGTGGACAGAGCAATCAGCCCCAGCATTTT.

This sequence joins TRBV3-1 (or the pseudogene TRBV3-2) and TRBJ1-1; D gene uncertain. V dropped 2 bases and J dropped 0 bases, with 4 bases sitting between them. This CDR3 comprises 13 residues. CDR1 and CDR2 from the germline V gene are LGHDT and YNNKEL (reference sequence). The CDR3 nucleotides are TGTGCCAGCAGCCAAAACATGAACACTGAAGCTTTCTTT. Protein: CASSQNMNTEAFF.

CDR3 sequence (DNA): TGTGCCAGCAGCGTAGAAATAGACAGGGGGCCGCTGAACACCGGGGAGCTGTTTTTT. Amino acid sequence: CASSVEIDRGPLNTGELFF. J is TRBJ2-2 and V is TRBV9; 10 bases fit TRBD1. Germline lookup yields CDR1 SGDLS and CDR2 YYNGEE. The V segment lost 0 bases and the J segment 1 base; nucleotides outside the gene matches: 9. The length of the CDR3 is 19 residues. Based on the CDR3 plus reference TRBV9 and TRBJ2-2, the full variable domain is DSGVTQTPKHLITATGQRVTLRCSPRSGDLSVYWYQQSLDQGLQFLIQYYNGEERAKGNILERFSAQQFPDLHSELNLSSLELGDSALYFCASSVEIDRGPLNTGELFFGEGSRLTVL.

The chain employs TRBV25-1 and TRBJ1-3, with D perhaps TRBD1 (6 bases). This CDR3 region has 16 residues. V dropped 6 bases and J dropped 0 bases, with 15 bases sitting between them. Germline V CDR1 and CDR2: MGHDK, SYGVNS. CDR3 region: CASSPGGGTSGNTIYF. DNA for the CDR3: TGTGCCAGCAGCCCGGGAGGGGGAACCTCTGGAAACACCATATATTTT.

This clone occurred a few times. The V gene is TRBV5-1, the J gene TRBJ1-1; 7 nucleotides match TRBD1. V was clipped by 4 bases and J by 2 bases; unmatched bases: 5. CDR1 and CDR2 (germline): SGHRS, YFSETQ. There are 14 residues in the CDR3. CDR3: CASSNSGGNTEAFF. The CDR3 coding sequence is TGCGCCAGCAGCAACTCAGGGGGTAACACTGAAGCTTTCTTT. Variable domain in full (rest from reference TRBV5-1 and TRBJ1-1): KAGVTQTPRYLIKTRGQQVTLSCSPISGHRSVSWYQQTPGQGLQFLFEYFSETQRNKGNFPGRFSGRQFSNSRSEMNVSTLELGDSALYLCASSNSGGNTEAFFGQGTRLTVV.

The CDR3 nucleotides are TGTGCCAGCAGCCAAGACAGTCATCAGCCCCAGCATTTT. This translates into CASSQDSHQPQHF. The V call is TRBV3-1 (or the pseudogene TRBV3-2), the J call TRBJ1-5; D gene uncertain. The V gene lost 0 bases and the J gene lost 5 bases, with 5 bases spanning the gap. Per the germline V gene, CDR1 is LGHDT and CDR2 is YNNKEL (reference sequence). The CDR3 runs to 13 residues.

V usage is TRBV23-1 and J usage is TRBJ2-5; D is ambiguous. TRBV23-1 falls under the ORF class, with uncertain function. V was trimmed by 4 bases and J by 1 base, leaving 16 bases between them. The CDR3 is 16 residues long. CDR3 sequence reads: CASSLLRPATQETQYF. The CDR3 coding sequence is TGCGCCAGCAGTCTCCTCCGACCAGCGACCCAAGAGACCCAGTACTTC.

This clone was detected only a few times. The CDR3 region is CASSRQGIYEQYF. The CDR3 nucleotides read TGTGCCAGCAGCCGACAGGGAATCTACGAGCAGTACTTC. This sequence joins TRBV14 and TRBJ2-7; 7 bases match TRBD1. The CDR3 has 13 amino acids. Germline V gene lookup returns CDR1 SGHDN and CDR2 FVKESK. The ends lost 4 bases at V and 3 bases at J; junction bases unmatched: 3.

The chain carries TRBV6-2 or TRBV6-3 and TRBJ1-5; TRBD1 matches 7 bases. This CDR3 comprises 15 residues. The germline CDR1 and CDR2 sequences are MNHEY and SVGEGT. The V segment lost 4 bases and the J segment 4 bases; nucleotides outside the gene matches: 7. The CDR3, as DNA: TGTGCCAGCAGTTCCCCCGACAGGGTAAATCAGCCCCAGCATTTT. Encoded protein: CASSSPDRVNQPQHF.

The chain has TRBV19 and TRBJ1-5; TRBD1 might be the D (6 bases). Trimming removed 5 bases at V and 1 base at J, with 18 bases between. Germline CDR1 is LNHDA and CDR2 is SQIVND (reference sequence). CDR3 length equals 17 residues. This CDR3 reads CASSFAQGFLSNQPQHF. In DNA, the CDR3 is TGTGCCAGTAGTTTCGCACAGGGTTTCCTAAGCAATCAGCCCCAGCATTTT.

The chain has TRBV5-4 and TRBJ1-2; 8 bases are a match to TRBD1. This CDR3 is 15 amino acids long. The V segment lost 4 bases and the J segment 6 bases; nucleotides outside the gene matches: 11. Germline CDR1 reads SGHNT; CDR2 reads YYREEE (reference sequence). The CDR3 region has the DNA TGTGCCAGCAGCCCCCAGACAGACAGGGGTGATGGCTACACCTTC. It specifies CASSPQTDRGDGYTF.

The chain is built from TRBV13 and TRBJ1-2; 7 bases line up with TRBD1. The CDR3 loop spans 15 amino acids. The J segment lost 4 bases and the V segment lost 4 bases, leaving 9 bases of the junction unmatched. CDR1 is PRHDT, CDR2 FYEKMQ, per germline (reference sequence). As DNA, the CDR3 is TGTGCCAGCAGCTCCAGACAGGGTTCGGGCTATGGCTACACCTTC. This codes for CASSSRQGSGYGYTF.

V is TRBV7-9 and J is TRBJ2-1; weak D call: TRBD2 (6 bases). The V end was cut by 8 bases, the J end by 0 bases, with 14 bases between. This CDR3 comprises 15 residues. Germline V gene sequence: CDR1 SEHNR, CDR2 FQNEAQ (reference sequence). In DNA form, the CDR3 reads TGTGCCAGCGAACGGCCCGGGAGCTCCTACAATGAGCAGTTCTTC. Amino acid sequence: CASERPGSSYNEQFF. The entire variable domain, with the rest obtained from reference TRBV7-9 and TRBJ2-1, is as follows: DTGVSQNPRHKITKRGQNVTFRCDPISEHNRLYWYRQTLGQGPEFLTYFQNEAQLEKSRLLSDRFSAERPKGSFSTLEIQRTEQGDSAMYLCASERPGSSYNEQFFGPGTRLTVL.

CDR3 DNA sequence: TGTGCCAGCAGTTTAGGACAGGATGAAGCTTTCTTT. Protein sequence: CASSLGQDEAFF. The chain couples TRBV27 to TRBJ1-1; 7 bases fit TRBD1. The V and J ends lost 2 bases and 7 bases, in that order; junction bases with no gene match: 1. Germline V gene sequence: CDR1 MNHEY, CDR2 SMNVEV (reference sequence). The CDR3 consists of 12 residues.

The CDR3 is CASSQVQGAVNYGYTF. The CDR3 nucleotides read TGCGCCAGCAGCCAAGTGCAGGGGGCGGTTAACTATGGCTACACCTTC. The chain is built from TRBV4-3 and TRBJ1-2, with 8 bases matching TRBD1. The CDR3 length is 16 residues. Germline V gives CDR1 LGHNA, CDR2 YSLEER. The trim removed 1 base at V and 1 base at J, leaving 5 bases unmatched.

The chain recombines TRBV19 with TRBJ1-5, with 9 positions matching TRBD1. This CDR3 region has 16 residues. Germline loops: CDR1 LNHDA, CDR2 SQIVND (reference sequence). V was pared by 1 base and J by 6 bases, with 7 bases of the junction left unmatched. CDR3 nucleotide sequence: TGTGCCAGTAGTATAGCGATCGGACAGGGGACTCAGCCCCAGCATTTT. Translated, it gives CASSIAIGQGTQPQHF.

This sequence joins TRBV7-8 and TRBJ1-1, with D tentatively TRBD1 (5 bases). The CDR3 is 17 residues long. Deletions cut 1 base from V and 4 bases from J, with 19 bases between. CDR1 and CDR2 (germline): SGHVS, FQNEAQ. CDR3 residues: CASSLVSTETFGTEAFF. CDR3 DNA: TGTGCCAGCAGCTTAGTGTCGACAGAGACCTTTGGCACTGAAGCTTTCTTT.

This sequence joins TRBV15 and TRBJ2-1, with 12 bases fitting TRBD2. CDR3 size: 17 residues. V shed 3 bases and J 4 bases; nucleotides not matched to a gene: 7. Germline CDR1 is LNHNV and CDR2 is YYDKDF (reference sequence). The CDR3 sequence is CATSSPTSGGLYNEQFF. CDR3 in DNA: TGTGCCACCAGCAGTCCTACTAGCGGGGGGTTATACAATGAGCAGTTCTTC.